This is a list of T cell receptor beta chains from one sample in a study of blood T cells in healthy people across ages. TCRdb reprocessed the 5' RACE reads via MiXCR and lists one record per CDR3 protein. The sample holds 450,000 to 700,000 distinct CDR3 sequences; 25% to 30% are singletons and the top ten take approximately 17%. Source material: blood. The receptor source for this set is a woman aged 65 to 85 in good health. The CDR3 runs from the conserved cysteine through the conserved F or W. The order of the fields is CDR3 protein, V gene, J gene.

cdr3_aa: CACSSQGGRTGELFF; v_call: TRBV2; j_call: TRBJ2-2
cdr3_aa: CSVERLARENTGELFF; v_call: TRBV29-1; j_call: TRBJ2-2
cdr3_aa: CASTGLLGEKLFF; v_call: TRBV11-2; j_call: TRBJ1-4
cdr3_aa: CASSLVAGAGYTF; v_call: TRBV7-2; j_call: TRBJ1-2
cdr3_aa: CASSHRLGNQPQHF; v_call: TRBV6-2/TRBV6-3; j_call: TRBJ1-5
cdr3_aa: CASSRTWGTQYF; v_call: TRBV6-5; j_call: TRBJ2-5
cdr3_aa: CASSLRPRGSPYEQYF; v_call: TRBV7-3; j_call: TRBJ2-7
cdr3_aa: CASSWWDSRINTEAFF; v_call: TRBV5-1; j_call: TRBJ1-1
cdr3_aa: CASSLGQNANYGYTF; v_call: TRBV11-2; j_call: TRBJ1-2
cdr3_aa: CASSLQDQGPYEQYF; v_call: TRBV4-1; j_call: NA
cdr3_aa: CASRHDRERNIQYF; v_call: TRBV7-9; j_call: TRBJ2-4
cdr3_aa: CASSLTGLTEAFF; v_call: TRBV5-1; j_call: TRBJ1-1
cdr3_aa: CASGPRDSPLYGYTF; v_call: TRBV5-1; j_call: TRBJ1-2
cdr3_aa: CASSVEVDYEQFF; v_call: TRBV9; j_call: TRBJ2-1
cdr3_aa: CASIQTANTEAFF; v_call: TRBV7-9; j_call: TRBJ1-1
cdr3_aa: CASSIEGRTGPLRDTQYF; v_call: TRBV19; j_call: TRBJ2-3
cdr3_aa: CSATAPSKGEKLFF; v_call: TRBV20-1; j_call: TRBJ1-4
cdr3_aa: CASSQGQGFNYGYTF; v_call: TRBV3-1; j_call: TRBJ1-2
cdr3_aa: CSARGASAYNEQFF; v_call: TRBV20-1; j_call: TRBJ2-1
cdr3_aa: CASSRLRPPLHF; v_call: TRBV13; j_call: TRBJ1-6
cdr3_aa: CASSTTTGGESTGELFF; v_call: TRBV12-3/TRBV12-4; j_call: TRBJ2-2
cdr3_aa: CASSFLQGRGYEQYF; v_call: TRBV28; j_call: TRBJ2-7
cdr3_aa: CASSERQGSHGYTF; v_call: TRBV7-2; j_call: TRBJ1-2
cdr3_aa: CSATEGQGKYEQYF; v_call: TRBV20-1; j_call: TRBJ2-7
cdr3_aa: CASSGGTGGRGYTF; v_call: TRBV2; j_call: TRBJ1-2
cdr3_aa: CASRGFSGINEQFF; v_call: TRBV5-5; j_call: TRBJ2-1
cdr3_aa: CASRIQGADRPQHF; v_call: TRBV6-1; j_call: TRBJ1-5
cdr3_aa: CATSDLQGRGGRETQYF; v_call: TRBV24-1; j_call: NA
cdr3_aa: CASSFSRNTIYF; v_call: TRBV11-2; j_call: TRBJ1-3
cdr3_aa: CSARRTGLSTDTQYF; v_call: TRBV20-1; j_call: TRBJ2-3
cdr3_aa: CASSLENSPLHF; v_call: TRBV4-3; j_call: TRBJ1-6
cdr3_aa: CASSPDRGEQYF; v_call: TRBV7-6; j_call: TRBJ2-7
cdr3_aa: CASSLTGISPLHF; v_call: TRBV27; j_call: TRBJ1-6
cdr3_aa: CASLNRYSGANVLTF; v_call: TRBV6-1; j_call: TRBJ2-6
cdr3_aa: CASGRDRFNTEAFF; v_call: TRBV2; j_call: TRBJ1-1
cdr3_aa: CASSESRGEQETQYF; v_call: TRBV25-1; j_call: TRBJ2-5
cdr3_aa: CASSLRGGGSGANVLTF; v_call: TRBV7-2; j_call: TRBJ2-6
cdr3_aa: CASSLGQNRNGYTF; v_call: TRBV18; j_call: TRBJ1-2
cdr3_aa: CASSLALTGGKGYTF; v_call: TRBV7-2; j_call: TRBJ1-2